Shown below are 16 T cell receptor beta chains from a single sample sequenced in a study of shared clonotypes between healthy human individuals. Profiling relied on immunoSEQ multiplex PCR, and the TCRdb table lists in-frame clones only, not all of them. The data hold some 900,000 clones, with more than 75% observed a single time. Material: memory CD4+ T cells sorted from blood. Regarding subset: CD45RA-negative fraction. These receptors all stem from a man aged 18 to 35 in good health.

The CDR3 spells CASRPGGSEAFF. As DNA, the CDR3 is TGTGCCAGCCGGCCAGGAGGATCTGAAGCTTTCTTT. This chain connects TRBV6-1 to TRBJ1-1; D gene uncertain. This CDR3 spans 12 amino acids. CDR1 is MNHNS, CDR2 SASEGT, per germline. Trimming shortened V by 8 bases and J by 6 bases, and 13 bases separated the two germline ends.

In nucleotides, the CDR3 is TGTGCCAGCAGTTTAACACATCAGTACGAGCAGTACTTC. It yields the protein CASSLTHQYEQYF. The chain combines TRBV27 with TRBJ2-7; D gene unclear. The V and J ends lost 2 bases and 4 bases respectively, with 9 bases between them. Germline V CDR1 and CDR2: MNHEY, SMNVEV (reference sequence). The CDR3 length is 13 residues.

On this clone: This likely comes from a read error, as the CDR3 has no conserved phenylalanine or tryptophan at its end. Because the CDR3's place on the DNA is in doubt, the DNA is left out and the CDR3 is given as listed by TCRdb. V gene TRBV29-1 combines with J gene TRBJ1-1; the DNA was not used to check the table's D call, TRBD1. The CDR3 region is 12 residues in length, termini included. Germline V lookup: CDR1 SQVTM, CDR2 ANQGSEA. The CDR3 loop is CSVEGAELQSFV.

This clone was seen just once. The chain combines TRBV7-8 with TRBJ2-3; TRBD2 aligns across 12 bases. The germline V gene encodes CDR1 SGHVS and CDR2 FQNEAQ. This CDR3 contains 16 residues. Losses at the gene ends were 4 bases for V and 4 bases for J; bases not matched to a gene: 6. Here the CDR3 reads CASSSPSGRAPDTQYF. CDR3 sequence (DNA): TGTGCCAGCAGCTCCCCTAGCGGGAGGGCCCCAGATACGCAGTATTTT.

This chain links TRBV27 with TRBJ1-5; D is ambiguous. The CDR3 is 12 amino acids. Germline CDR1 and CDR2: MNHEY and SMNVEV (reference sequence). The V end lost 2 bases, the J end lost 7 bases, and 6 bases lay between the germline ends. The CDR3 protein is CASSLGGQPQHF. The CDR3 region has the DNA TGTGCCAGCAGTTTAGGAGGCCAGCCCCAGCATTTT.

The chain has TRBV6-5 and TRBJ1-2; TRBD1 is a possible D gene (5 bases). The length of the CDR3 is 13 residues. V shed 4 bases and J shed 3 bases, with 9 bases lying between them. The V gene's germline CDR1 is MNHEY and CDR2 SVGAGI. CDR3 bases: TGTGCCAGCAGTTGGCAGGGCCACTATGGCTACACCTTC. This encodes CASSWQGHYGYTF.

The rearrangement links TRBV6-1 to TRBJ2-7; D remains ambiguous. The V end was cut by 2 bases, the J end by 5 bases, with 10 bases between. Germline CDR1 and CDR2: MNHNS and SASEGT. The CDR3 is 13 residues long. The CDR3 loop is CASSEIRRDEQYF. The DNA for the CDR3 is TGTGCCAGCAGTGAAATTCGGAGAGACGAGCAGTACTTC.

The chain recombines TRBV27 with TRBJ2-7, with D unclear. The germline CDR1 and CDR2 sequences are MNHEY and SMNVEV (reference sequence). The CDR3 extends over 13 amino acids. The ends were cut back, 0 bases at V and 3 bases at J, with 6 bases in the middle. CDR3 nucleotide sequence: TGTGCCAGCAGTTTATCTAAAGTCTACGAGCAGTACTTC. Translation gives CASSLSKVYEQYF.

This clone has a handful of counts. The gene calls are TRBV7-3 and TRBJ1-1; TRBD1 matches at 7 bases. The CDR3 consists of 14 residues. Germline CDR1 SGHTA, CDR2 FQGTGA. The junction had 5 bases not matched to a gene; V was cut back by 4 bases and J by 3 bases. Here the CDR3 reads CASSYKGADTEAFF. The CDR3 nucleotides read TGTGCCAGCAGCTATAAGGGGGCTGACACTGAAGCTTTCTTT. Looking up the rest from reference TRBV7-3 and TRBJ1-1 gives the full variable domain: GAGVSQTPSNKVTEKGKYVELRCDPISGHTALYWYRQSLGQGPEFLIYFQGTGAADDSGLPNDRFFAVRPEGSVSTLKIQRTERGDSAVYLCASSYKGADTEAFFGQGTRLTVV.

V gene TRBV9 combines with J gene TRBJ2-3; TRBD2 aligns across 10 bases. The V and J ends lost 3 bases and 2 bases, in that order; junction bases with no gene match: 15. Germline V gene sequence: CDR1 SGDLS, CDR2 YYNGEE. The CDR3 contains 19 residues. CDR3 sequence: CASSEPGLAIPGSTDTQYF. The CDR3 DNA sequence: TGTGCCAGCAGCGAGCCGGGACTAGCGATCCCCGGATCCACAGATACGCAGTATTTT.

The chain has TRBV5-1 and TRBJ2-5, with D maybe TRBD1 (6 bases). V lost 0 bases to trimming and J lost 5 bases, with 14 bases between them. From germline, CDR1 is SGHRS and CDR2 YFSETQ. This CDR3 is built from 15 residues. CDR3 sequence: CASSLGTAVRETQYF. CDR3 bases: TGCGCCAGCAGCTTGGGGACAGCCGTTCGGGAGACCCAGTACTTC.

The chain couples TRBV11-2 to TRBJ1-1; no firm D call. Germline V lookup: CDR1 SGHAT, CDR2 FQNNGV. Deletions cut 1 base from V and 2 bases from J, with 11 bases between. The CDR3 covers 15 residues. The CDR3: CASSLGGMGNTEAFF. CDR3 sequence (DNA): TGTGCCAGCAGCTTAGGTGGGATGGGAAACACTGAAGCTTTCTTT.

The table lists this clone with a few counts. The V and J genes are TRBV29-1 and TRBJ1-5; D perhaps matches TRBD1 (6 bases). CDR1 SQVTM and CDR2 ANQGSEA come from the germline V gene. CDR3 length: 14 amino acids. Trimming left V 6 bases short and J 2 bases short, with 14 bases between. The CDR3 is CSVAQGYGNQPQHF. For the CDR3, the DNA is TGCAGCGTCGCTCAGGGGTATGGCAATCAGCCCCAGCATTTT.

This chain links TRBV10-3 with TRBJ1-2; perhaps TRBD1 as D (5 bases). The germline gives CDR1 ENHRY, CDR2 SYGVKD. V lost 4 bases and J 5 bases, leaving 8 bases between the germline ends. The CDR3 totals 12 residues. CDR3 protein: CAISAGGYGYTF. Written as DNA, the CDR3 is TGTGCCATCAGTGCTGGGGGATATGGCTACACCTTC.

Concerning this clone: The sample has other DNA sequences that encode this CDR3 too. The chain recombines TRBV5-1 with TRBJ2-7, with D possibly being TRBD1 or TRBD2 (5 bases each). The CDR3 length is 14 residues. Germline V gives CDR1 SGHRS, CDR2 YFSETQ. V shed 0 bases and J shed 2 bases, with 9 bases lying between them. The CDR3 loop reads CASSLAPGPYEQYF. The DNA for the CDR3 is TGCGCCAGCAGCTTGGCGCCGGGACCCTACGAGCAGTACTTC.

The V gene is TRBV27, the J gene TRBJ2-1; 10 positions match TRBD1. V dropped 5 bases and J dropped 5; count of bases not matched to a gene: 9. Germline CDR1 is MNHEY and CDR2 is SMNVEV (reference sequence). The CDR3 is 16 amino acids. The CDR3 loop reads CASSPNTGQGNNEQFF. For the CDR3, the DNA is TGTGCCAGCAGTCCCAACACGGGACAGGGGAACAATGAGCAGTTCTTC.